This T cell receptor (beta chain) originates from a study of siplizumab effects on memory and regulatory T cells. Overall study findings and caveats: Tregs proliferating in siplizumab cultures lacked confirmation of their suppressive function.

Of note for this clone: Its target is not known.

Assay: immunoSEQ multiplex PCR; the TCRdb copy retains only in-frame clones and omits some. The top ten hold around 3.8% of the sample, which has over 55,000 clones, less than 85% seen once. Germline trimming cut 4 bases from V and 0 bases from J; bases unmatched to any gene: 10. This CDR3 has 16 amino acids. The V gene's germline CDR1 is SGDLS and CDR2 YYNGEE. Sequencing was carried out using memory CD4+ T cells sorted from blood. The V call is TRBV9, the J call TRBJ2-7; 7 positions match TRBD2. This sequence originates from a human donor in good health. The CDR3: CASSPGQLALSYEQYF. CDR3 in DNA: TGTGCCAGCAGCCCAGGCCAACTAGCGCTCTCCTACGAGCAGTACTTC.